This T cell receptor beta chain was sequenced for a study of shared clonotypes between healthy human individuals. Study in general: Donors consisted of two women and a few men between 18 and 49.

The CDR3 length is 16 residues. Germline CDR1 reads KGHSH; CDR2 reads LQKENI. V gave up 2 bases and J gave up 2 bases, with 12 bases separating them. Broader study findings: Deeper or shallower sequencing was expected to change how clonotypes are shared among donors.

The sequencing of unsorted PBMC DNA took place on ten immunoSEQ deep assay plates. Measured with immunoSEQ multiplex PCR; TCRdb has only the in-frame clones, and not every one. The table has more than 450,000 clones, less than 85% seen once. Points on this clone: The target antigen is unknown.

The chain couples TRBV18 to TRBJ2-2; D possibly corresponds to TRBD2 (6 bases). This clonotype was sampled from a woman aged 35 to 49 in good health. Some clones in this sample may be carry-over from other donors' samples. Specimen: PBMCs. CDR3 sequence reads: CASSPLLAANTGELFF. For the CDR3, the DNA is TGTGCCAGCTCACCATTGTTAGCGGCCAACACCGGGGAGCTGTTTTTT. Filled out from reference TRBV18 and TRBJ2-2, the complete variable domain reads NAGVMQNPRHLVRRRGQEARLRCSPMKGHSHVYWYRQLPEEGLKFMVYLQKENIIDESGMPKERFSAEFPKEGPSILRIQQVVRGDSAAYFCASSPLLAANTGELFFGEGSRLTVL.